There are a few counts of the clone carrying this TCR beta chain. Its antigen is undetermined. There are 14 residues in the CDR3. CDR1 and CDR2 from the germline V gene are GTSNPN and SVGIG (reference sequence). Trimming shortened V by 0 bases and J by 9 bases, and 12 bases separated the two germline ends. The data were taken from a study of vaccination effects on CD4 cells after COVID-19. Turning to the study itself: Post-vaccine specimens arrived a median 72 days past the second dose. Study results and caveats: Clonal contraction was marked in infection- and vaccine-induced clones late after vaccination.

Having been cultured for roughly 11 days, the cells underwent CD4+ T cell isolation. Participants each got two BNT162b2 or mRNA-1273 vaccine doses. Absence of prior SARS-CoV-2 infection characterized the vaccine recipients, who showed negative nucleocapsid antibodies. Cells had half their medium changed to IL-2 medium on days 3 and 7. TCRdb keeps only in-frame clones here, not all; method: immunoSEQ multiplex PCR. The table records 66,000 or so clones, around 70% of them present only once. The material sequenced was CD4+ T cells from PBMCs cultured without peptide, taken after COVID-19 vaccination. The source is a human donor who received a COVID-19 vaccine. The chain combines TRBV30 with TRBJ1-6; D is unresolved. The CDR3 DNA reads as TGTGCCTGGAGTGTAGAAGGATACAGTTCACCCCTCCACTTT. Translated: CAWSVEGYSSPLHF.